This T cell receptor (beta chain) was sequenced for a study of T cell responses to AZD1222 COVID-19 vaccine. In the case of this clone: The antigen remains unidentified.

Assay: immunoSEQ multiplex PCR; the TCRdb copy retains only in-frame clones and omits some. In the table there are 150,000 to 200,000 clones, about 91% of which are singletons. Germline V lookup: CDR1 SGHAT, CDR2 FQNNGV. V was cut by 5 bases and J by 8 bases, with 12 bases left in between. The CDR3 has 12 residues. General study results and limits: Repertoires were obtained solely post-peak T cell response.

This sequence joins TRBV11-2 and TRBJ1-2; possibly TRBD1 for D (6 bases). The receptor's source is an adult in good health. This specimen consisted of peripheral blood, obtained on day 0 of AZD1222 vaccination. CDR3: CASSQGGIGYTF. In nucleotides, the CDR3 is TGTGCCAGCAGCCAAGGGGGGATCGGCTACACCTTC.